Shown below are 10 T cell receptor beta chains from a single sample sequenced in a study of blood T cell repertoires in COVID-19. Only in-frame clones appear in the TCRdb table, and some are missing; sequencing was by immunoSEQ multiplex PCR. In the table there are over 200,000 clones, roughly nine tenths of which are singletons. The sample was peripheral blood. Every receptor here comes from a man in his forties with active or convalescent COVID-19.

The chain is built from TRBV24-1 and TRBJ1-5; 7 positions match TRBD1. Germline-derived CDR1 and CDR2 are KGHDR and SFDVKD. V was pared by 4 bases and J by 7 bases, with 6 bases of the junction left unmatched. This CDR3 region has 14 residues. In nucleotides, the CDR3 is TGTGCCACCAGTGACCCTACAGGGGCCCAGCCCCAGCATTTT. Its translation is CATSDPTGAQPQHF.

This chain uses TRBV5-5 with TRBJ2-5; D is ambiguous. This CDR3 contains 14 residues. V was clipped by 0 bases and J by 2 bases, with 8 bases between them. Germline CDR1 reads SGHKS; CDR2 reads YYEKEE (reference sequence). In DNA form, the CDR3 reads TGTGCCAGCAGCTTGGGGCCACGACAAGAGACCCAGTACTTC. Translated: CASSLGPRQETQYF.

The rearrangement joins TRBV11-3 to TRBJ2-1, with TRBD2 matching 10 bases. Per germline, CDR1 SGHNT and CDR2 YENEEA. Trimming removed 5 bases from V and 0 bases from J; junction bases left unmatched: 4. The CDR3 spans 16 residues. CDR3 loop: CASSRTSGPSYNEQFF. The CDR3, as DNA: TGTGCCAGCAGCCGGACTAGCGGTCCCTCCTACAATGAGCAGTTCTTC.

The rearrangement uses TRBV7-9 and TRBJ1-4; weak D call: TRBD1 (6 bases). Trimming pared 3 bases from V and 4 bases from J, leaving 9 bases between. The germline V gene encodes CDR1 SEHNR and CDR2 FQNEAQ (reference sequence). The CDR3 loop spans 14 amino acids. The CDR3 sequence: CASSFGQSNEKLFF. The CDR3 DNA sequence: TGTGCCAGCAGCTTCGGACAGAGTAATGAAAAACTGTTTTTT.

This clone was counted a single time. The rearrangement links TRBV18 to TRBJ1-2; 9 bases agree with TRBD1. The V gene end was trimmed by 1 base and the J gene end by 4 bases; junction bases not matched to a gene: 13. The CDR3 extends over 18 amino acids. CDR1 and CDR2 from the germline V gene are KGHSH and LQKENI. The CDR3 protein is CASSPQIPGQGYSYGYTF. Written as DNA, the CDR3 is TGTGCCAGCTCACCACAGATTCCAGGACAGGGGTACAGCTATGGCTACACCTTC.

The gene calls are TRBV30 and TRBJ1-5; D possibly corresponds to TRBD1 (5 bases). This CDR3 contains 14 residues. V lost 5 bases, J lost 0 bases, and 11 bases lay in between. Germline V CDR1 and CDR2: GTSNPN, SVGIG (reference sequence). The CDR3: CAWAQGLSNQPQHF. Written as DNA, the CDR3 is TGTGCCTGGGCCCAGGGTCTTAGCAATCAGCCCCAGCATTTT.

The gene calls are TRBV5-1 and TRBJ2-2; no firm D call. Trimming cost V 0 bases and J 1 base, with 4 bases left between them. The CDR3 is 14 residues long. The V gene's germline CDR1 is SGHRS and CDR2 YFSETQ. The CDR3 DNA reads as TGCGCCAGCAGCTTGGTCGGGAACACCGGGGAGCTGTTTTTT. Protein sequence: CASSLVGNTGELFF.

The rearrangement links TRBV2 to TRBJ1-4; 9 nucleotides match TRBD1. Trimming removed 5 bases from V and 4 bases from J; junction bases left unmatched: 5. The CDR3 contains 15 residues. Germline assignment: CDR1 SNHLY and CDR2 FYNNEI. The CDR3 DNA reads TGTGCCAGCAGTACCCGGACAGGGGATAATGAAAAACTGTTTTTT. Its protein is CASSTRTGDNEKLFF.

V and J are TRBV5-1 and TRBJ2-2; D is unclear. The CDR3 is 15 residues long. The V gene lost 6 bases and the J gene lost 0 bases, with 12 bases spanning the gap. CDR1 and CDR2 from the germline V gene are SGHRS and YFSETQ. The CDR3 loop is CASTVAPPNTGELFF. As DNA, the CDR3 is TGCGCCAGCACGGTCGCGCCTCCGAACACCGGGGAGCTGTTTTTT.

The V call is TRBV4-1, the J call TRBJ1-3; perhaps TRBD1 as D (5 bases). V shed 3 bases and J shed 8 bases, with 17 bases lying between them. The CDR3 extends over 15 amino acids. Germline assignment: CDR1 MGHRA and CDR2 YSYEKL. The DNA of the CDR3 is TGCGCCAGCAGCCAGCTTCCCTCCGGGGGAGACACCATATATTTT. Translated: CASSQLPSGGDTIYF.